This T cell receptor (beta chain) derives from a study of beta chain features in type 1 diabetes. About this clone itself: Its antigen remains unidentified.

Isolated RNA was reverse transcribed in full, so expressed TCRB transcripts were sequenced. Assay: immunoSEQ multiplex PCR; the TCRdb copy retains only in-frame clones and omits some. Of about 40,000 clones in the sample, about 50% were seen once. Study-wide points: Sequencing of cDNA might inflate the share of cells that strongly express TCR.

The length of the CDR3 is 17 residues. The germline V and J ends were trimmed by 6 bases and 1 base, with 18 bases remaining between them. CDR1 MNHEY and CDR2 SMNVEV come from the germline V gene (reference sequence). This rearrangement joins TRBV27 to TRBJ2-2, with D perhaps TRBD2 (5 bases). This TCR came from a young woman in good health. Sequenced material: stem cell memory CD4+ T cells from blood. The CDR3 nucleotides are TGTGCCAGCAGAGTTTACGTGGGAGCGAAGAACACCGGGGAGCTGTTTTTT. It yields the protein CASRVYVGAKNTGELFF.